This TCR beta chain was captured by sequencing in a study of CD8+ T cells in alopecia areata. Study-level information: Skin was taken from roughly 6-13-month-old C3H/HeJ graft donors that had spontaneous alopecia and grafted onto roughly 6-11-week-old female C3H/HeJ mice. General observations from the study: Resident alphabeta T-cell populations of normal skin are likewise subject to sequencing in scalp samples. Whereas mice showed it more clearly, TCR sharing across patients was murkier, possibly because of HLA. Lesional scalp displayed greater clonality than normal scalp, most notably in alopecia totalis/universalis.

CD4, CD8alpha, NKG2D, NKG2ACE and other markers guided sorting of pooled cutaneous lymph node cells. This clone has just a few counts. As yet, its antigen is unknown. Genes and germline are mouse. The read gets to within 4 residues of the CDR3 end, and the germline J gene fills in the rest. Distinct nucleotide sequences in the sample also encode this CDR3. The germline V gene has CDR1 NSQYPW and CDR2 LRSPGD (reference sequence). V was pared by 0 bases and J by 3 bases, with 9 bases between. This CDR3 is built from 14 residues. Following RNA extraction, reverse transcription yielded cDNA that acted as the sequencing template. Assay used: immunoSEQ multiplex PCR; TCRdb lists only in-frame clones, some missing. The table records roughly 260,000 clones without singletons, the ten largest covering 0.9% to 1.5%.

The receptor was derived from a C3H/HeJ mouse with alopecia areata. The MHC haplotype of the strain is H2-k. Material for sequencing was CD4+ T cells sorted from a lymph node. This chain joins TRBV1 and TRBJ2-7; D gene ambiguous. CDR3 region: CTCSADLGFYEQYF. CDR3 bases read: TGCACCTGCAGTGCAGATCTTGGGTTCTAT.